The clone carrying this T cell receptor (beta chain) occurred many times. These data originate in a study of HIV-infected children after antiretroviral therapy interruption. For the study at large: EBV and CMV exposure was recorded in most children. Interruption-arm sampling covered weeks 0, 12, interruption end (24 or 48), and about 3 years post-study.

Unique molecular identifiers were included in an RNA-based 3' RACE TCR library. Using its own MiXCR run on the 3' RACE reads, TCRdb lists one record per CDR3 protein. The sample holds tens of thousands of distinct CDR3 sequences, approximately 4.3% seen once. Treatment noted: PENTA 11 planned treatment interruption arm or continuous ART arm. Trimming removed 2 bases at V and 4 bases at J, with 13 bases between. Germline V CDR1 and CDR2: MNHNS, SASEGT. This CDR3 comprises 15 residues. Sequencing used CD45RA+ CD4+ T cells from PBMCs, pooled from several time points, obtained from a donor given antiretroviral therapy, either interrupted or continuous. Indicated subset: naive CD4+ CD45RA+ CD45RO- T cells. The sequence came from a pool of human donors with HIV. The rearrangement links TRBV6-1 to TRBJ2-3, with D possibly being TRBD1 (6 bases). The CDR3: CASSEPGEGPDTQYF. As DNA, the CDR3 is TGTGCCAGCAGTGAACCAGGGGAAGGTCCAGATACGCAGTATTTT.